The sequence of this T cell receptor (beta chain) was determined in a study of spatial heterogeneity in lung cancer. For the study at large: Samples were donated by 72 untreated early-stage non-small cell lung cancer patients. Sequencing consistently turned up more beta-chain sequences than alpha-chain sequences.

Time point of the sample: blood at routine non-recurrence follow-up after resection. Whole RNA, isolated from tumor, nontumor lung or frozen PBMC, was sequenced without prior sorting. This clonotype showed up many times. Each TCR cDNA molecule carried a unique molecular identifier. TCRdb recomputed calls from the 5' RACE reads with MiXCR, one row per CDR3 protein. In the table there are tens of thousands of distinct CDR3 sequences, more than 9% of which are singletons. The germline gives CDR1 SQVTM, CDR2 ANQGSEA. The V gene lost 6 bases and the J gene lost 3 bases, with 18 bases spanning the gap. This CDR3 region has 14 residues.

The specimen was PBMCs, collected at follow-up. This chain joins TRBV29-1 and TRBJ2-7; D possibly corresponds to TRBD1 (6 bases). The sequence was collected from a female donor with early-stage non-small cell lung cancer. CDR3 in DNA: TGCAGCGTACTCAGCGGACGACAGGTCTACGAGCAGTACTTC. Amino acids: CSVLSGRQVYEQYF.